This T cell receptor beta chain was obtained from a study of identical twins. TCRdb analysed the 5' RACE reads with MiXCR anew, one entry per CDR3 protein. The sample has 690,000 or so distinct CDR3 sequences, approximately 6% seen once. As for this clonotype: Its target is not known.

Overall study findings and caveats: A lower insertion count was a feature of abundant cord blood beta clonotypes, with no such feature in memory repertoires. Analyses of zero insertions could, in part, be confounded by invariant MAIT and iNKT cells. Within twin pairs, the out-of-frame alpha sequences they shared showed excess low generation probability. Twins showed weaker excess sharing in their beta out-of-frame sequences.

CDR3 length equals 14 residues. Germline V lookup: CDR1 MNHEY, CDR2 SVGAGI. Trimming stripped 2 bases from V and 0 bases from J, with 5 bases between. The sequence derives from a man younger than 35 in good health. The specimen was naive T cells sorted from blood. V is TRBV6-5 and J is TRBJ1-3; D ambiguous. The CDR3 is CASSYANSGNTIYF. CDR3 nucleotides: TGTGCCAGCAGTTACGCCAACTCTGGAAACACCATATATTTT.